These T cell receptor beta chains were read from a single sample in a study of cytomegalovirus exposure and HLA in healthy donors. TCRdb keeps only in-frame clones here, not all; method: immunoSEQ multiplex PCR. The data show about 120,000 clones, around 80% seen once. The sequenced sample was PBMCs. These TCRs come from a woman aged 18-29 years in good health and CMV-seronegative. Both conserved end residues are part of each CDR3. D genes are given only for firm matches. A row's size may be missing; if present it is once, few, many or a size class.

TRBV5-1	few	TRBJ2-2	.	CASSLEPSGNTGELFF	TGCGCCAGCAGCTTGGAACCCAGCGGTAACACCGGGGAGCTGTTTTTT
TRBV7-8	.	TRBJ1-5	.	CASSSLADPHQPQHF	TGTGCCAGCAGCTCCCTGGCGGATCCCCATCAGCCCCAGCATTTT
TRBV29-1	.	TRBJ2-5	TRBD1	CSVVDRVRETQYF	TGCAGCGTTGTGGACAGGGTCCGGGAGACCCAGTACTTC
TRBV27	.	TRBJ1-1	.	CASSLYGGAYNEAFF	TGTGCCAGCAGCCTGTATGGGGGGGCATATAACGAAGCTTTCTTT
TRBV29-1	.	TRBJ2-6	.	CSVEGGVESANVLTF	TGCAGCGTTGAAGGGGGGGTAGAGTCGGCCAACGTCCTGACTTTC
TRBV29-1	.	TRBJ1-2	.	CSVGASYGYTF	TGCAGCGTAGGGGCCTCTTATGGCTACACCTTC
TRBV19	.	TRBJ2-7	TRBD2	CASSPLAGVRNEQYF	TGTGCCAGTAGTCCTCTAGCGGGAGTTCGAAACGAGCAGTACTTC
TRBV18	.	TRBJ1-4	.	CASSPPRQGDNEKLFF	TGTGCCAGCTCACCACCGCGGCAAGGGGATAATGAAAAACTGTTTTTT
TRBV19	.	TRBJ2-2	.	CASSTRTDGVGELFF	TGTGCCAGTAGTACCCGGACAGACGGGGTCGGGGAGCTGTTTTTT
TRBV29-1	.	TRBJ2-7	.	CSVEVTGTPVFQYF	TGCAGCGTTGAGGTTACGGGGACACCCGTCTTCCAGTACTTC
TRBV6-1	.	TRBJ1-1	TRBD1	CASSSGQGNTEAFF	TGTGCCAGCAGTTCTGGACAGGGGAACACTGAAGCTTTCTTT
TRBV5-4	.	TRBJ2-1	TRBD1	CASTHSGQAYNEQFF	TGTGCCAGCACCCATTCGGGACAGGCTTACAATGAGCAGTTCTTC
TRBV5-4	.	TRBJ1-2	TRBD1	CASRGTGGVGYGYTF	TGTGCCAGCCGAGGGACAGGGGGCGTAGGCTATGGCTACACCTTC
TRBV5-1	.	TRBJ2-7	TRBD2	CASSSSTSGLIEQYF	TGCGCCAGCAGCTCTTCGACTAGCGGCCTCATCGAGCAGTACTTC
TRBV7-9	few	TRBJ1-1	.	CASSFSYTEAFF	TGTGCCAGCAGCTTTAGCTACACTGAAGCTTTCTTT
TRBV7-9	.	TRBJ2-5	.	CASRRSRDSGRETQYF	TGTGCCAGCAGACGAAGCCGGGACTCAGGACGGGAGACCCAGTACTTC
TRBV5-1	.	TRBJ1-1	TRBD1	CASSLMGQGMTEAFF	TGCGCCAGCAGCTTGATGGGACAGGGGATGACTGAAGCTTTCTTT
TRBV6-5	.	TRBJ1-2	TRBD1	CASSYGQGNYGYTF	TGTGCCAGCAGTTATGGACAGGGCAACTATGGCTACACCTTC
TRBV7-3	.	TRBJ1-1	.	CASSLTGTTEAFF	TGTGCCAGCAGCTTAACTGGGACAACTGAAGCTTTCTTT
TRBV27	few	TRBJ2-5	.	CASSFAGLAETQYF	TGTGCCAGCAGTTTCGCGGGACTTGCAGAGACCCAGTACTTC
TRBV7-9	.	TRBJ1-2	TRBD1	CASSLASGGYGYTF	TGTGCCAGCAGCTTAGCGTCAGGGGGCTATGGCTACACCTTC
TRBV6-6	.	TRBJ1-1	.	CASSPTSAANTEAFF	TGTGCCAGCAGCCCGACCAGCGCGGCTAACACTGAAGCTTTCTTT